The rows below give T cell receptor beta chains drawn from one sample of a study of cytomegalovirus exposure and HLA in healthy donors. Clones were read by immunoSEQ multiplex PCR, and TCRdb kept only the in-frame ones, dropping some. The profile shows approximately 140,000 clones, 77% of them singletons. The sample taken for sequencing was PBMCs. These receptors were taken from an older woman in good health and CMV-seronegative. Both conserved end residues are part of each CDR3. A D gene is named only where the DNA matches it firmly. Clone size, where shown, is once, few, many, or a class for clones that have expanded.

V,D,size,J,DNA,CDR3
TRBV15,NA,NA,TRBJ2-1,TGTGCCACCAGCGGGGTCTCGGGGTTATACAATGAGCAGTTCTTC,CATSGVSGLYNEQFF
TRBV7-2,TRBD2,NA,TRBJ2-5,TGTGCCAGCAGCTTAGGTGTTCTAGCGGGCGGCGAGACCCAGTACTTC,CASSLGVLAGGETQYF
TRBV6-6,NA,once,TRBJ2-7,TGTGCCAGCGGGGGTTCGGGACAAACCAACTTC,CASGGSGQTNF
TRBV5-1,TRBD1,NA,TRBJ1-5,TGCGCCAGCAGCTTTACAGGGGTAGGCAATCAGCCCCAGCATTTT,CASSFTGVGNQPQHF
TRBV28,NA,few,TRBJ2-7,TGTGCCAGCAGTCCAAGGGTCGGGACTCACCCCGCGGAGTATGGTGAGCAGTACTTC,CASSPRVGTHPAEYGEQYF
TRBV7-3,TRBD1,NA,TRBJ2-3,TGTGCCAGCAGCTACACGACGGGACAGGGGCCAGATACGCAGTATTTT,CASSYTTGQGPDTQYF
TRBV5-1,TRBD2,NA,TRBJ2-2,TGCGCCAGCAGCTTGGAGGTTAGCGGGGGCACCGGGGAGCTGTTTTTT,CASSLEVSGGTGELFF
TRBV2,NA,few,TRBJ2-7,TGTGCCAGCAGTGAAAGTCGGAGGTTCCCCTTTTGGGAGCAGTACTTC,CASSESRRFPFWEQYF
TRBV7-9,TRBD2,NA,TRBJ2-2,TGTGCCAGCAGCTTAGGAGCGGGAGATTTGGCCGGGGAGCTGTTTTTT,CASSLGAGDLAGELFF
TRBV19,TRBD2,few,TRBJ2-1,TGTGCCAGTAGTATTCTTACTAGCGGCTACAATGAGCAGTTCTTC,CASSILTSGYNEQFF
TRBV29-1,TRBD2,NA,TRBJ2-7,TGCAGCGTTCGACTAGCGGGACGTTACGAGCAGTACTTC,CSVRLAGRYEQYF
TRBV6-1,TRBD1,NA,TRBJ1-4,TGTGCCAGCGTAGAGGGGGCTGATAATGAAAAACTGTTTTTT,CASVEGADNEKLFF
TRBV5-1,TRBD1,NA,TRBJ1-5,TGCGCCAGCAGCCCGGGACCCAGGGGGAATCAGCCCCAGCATTTT,CASSPGPRGNQPQHF
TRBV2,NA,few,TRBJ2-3,TGTGCCAGCAGTGAAGGGCTAGCTGCAGATACGCAGTATTTT,CASSEGLAADTQYF
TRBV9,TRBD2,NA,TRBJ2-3,TGTGCCAGCAGCCCCCGACTAGCGGGGGATAAAGATACGCAGTATTTT,CASSPRLAGDKDTQYF
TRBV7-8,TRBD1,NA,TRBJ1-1,TGTGCCAGCAGCTTCACAGGGGGCACTGAAGCTTTCTTT,CASSFTGGTEAFF
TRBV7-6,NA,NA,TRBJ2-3,TGTGCCAGCAGCTCCGCGGCTAGCAGGACAGATACGCAGTATTTT,CASSSAASRTDTQYF
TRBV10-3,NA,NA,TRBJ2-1,TGTGCCATCAGTGAGTTAGCGGTCAGGTCCAATGAGCAGTTCTTC,CAISELAVRSNEQFF
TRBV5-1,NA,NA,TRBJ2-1,TGCGCCAGCAGCTGGGGGGACGGCCACAATGAGCAGTTCTTC,CASSWGDGHNEQFF
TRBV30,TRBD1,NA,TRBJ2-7,TGTGCCTGGAGTGTAGGGACAGTTTCCTACGAGCAGTACTTC,CAWSVGTVSYEQYF
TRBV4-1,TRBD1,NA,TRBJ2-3,TGCGCCAGCAGCCAAGAGTTTAGGGACAGGCGGAGCACAGATACGCAGTATTTT,CASSQEFRDRRSTDTQYF
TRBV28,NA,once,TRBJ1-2,TGTGCCAGCAGCCCCGGTGGGGCTCTCAACTATGGCTACACCTTC,CASSPGGALNYGYTF
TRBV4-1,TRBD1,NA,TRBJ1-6,TGCGCCAGCAGCCAAGAGGAGGGGACAGGGGGTTCACCCCTCCACTTT,CASSQEEGTGGSPLHF
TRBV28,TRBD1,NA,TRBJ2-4,TGTGCCAGCAGTTTATTTAGGGGGCAGAAAAACATTCAGTACTTC,CASSLFRGQKNIQYF
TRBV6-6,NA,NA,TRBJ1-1,TGTGCCAGCAGTTACACAGGCCGTCTGAACACTGAAGCTTTCTTT,CASSYTGRLNTEAFF
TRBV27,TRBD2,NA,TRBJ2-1,TGTGCCAGCAGGGCAGGGACTAGCGGGAGCAATGAGCAGTTCTTC,CASRAGTSGSNEQFF
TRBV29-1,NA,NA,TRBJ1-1,TGCAGCGTTGGCCGGCCGCCACGGGGTGAAGCTTTCTTT,CSVGRPPRGEAFF
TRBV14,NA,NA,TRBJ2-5,TGTGCCAGCAGCCAAGATCAGGGGAGCGGGGAGGCCCAGTACTTC,CASSQDQGSGEAQYF
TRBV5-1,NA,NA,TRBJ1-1,TGCGCCAGCAGCTGGGGGGATGTAAAACCGAACACTGAAGCTTTCTTT,CASSWGDVKPNTEAFF
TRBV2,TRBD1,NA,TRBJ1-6,TGTGCCAGCTCACCAACAGGGGGCGACTATAATTCACCCCTCCACTTT,CASSPTGGDYNSPLHF